At least ten counts were recorded for the clone carrying this TCR beta chain. Trimming left V 7 bases short and J 6 bases short, with 15 bases between. CDR3 size: 13 residues. Germline CDR1 MNHEY, CDR2 SVGEGT. The data originate from a study of blood T cells in healthy people across ages. A sample-barcoded 5' primer and a J-beta primer mix were used in a second PCR of roughly 6 to 12 cycles. TCRdb analysed the 5' RACE reads with MiXCR anew, one entry per CDR3 protein. Of approximately 1,000,000 distinct CDR3 sequences in the sample, around 45% were seen once. This TCR was sampled from an older woman in good health. The chain combines TRBV6-2 or TRBV6-3 with TRBJ1-2; D possibly corresponds to TRBD1 (6 bases). The sample was blood. This chain's CDR3 is CASNNRERDGYTF. The DNA of the CDR3 is TGTGCCAGCAACAACAGGGAAAGAGATGGCTACACCTTC.